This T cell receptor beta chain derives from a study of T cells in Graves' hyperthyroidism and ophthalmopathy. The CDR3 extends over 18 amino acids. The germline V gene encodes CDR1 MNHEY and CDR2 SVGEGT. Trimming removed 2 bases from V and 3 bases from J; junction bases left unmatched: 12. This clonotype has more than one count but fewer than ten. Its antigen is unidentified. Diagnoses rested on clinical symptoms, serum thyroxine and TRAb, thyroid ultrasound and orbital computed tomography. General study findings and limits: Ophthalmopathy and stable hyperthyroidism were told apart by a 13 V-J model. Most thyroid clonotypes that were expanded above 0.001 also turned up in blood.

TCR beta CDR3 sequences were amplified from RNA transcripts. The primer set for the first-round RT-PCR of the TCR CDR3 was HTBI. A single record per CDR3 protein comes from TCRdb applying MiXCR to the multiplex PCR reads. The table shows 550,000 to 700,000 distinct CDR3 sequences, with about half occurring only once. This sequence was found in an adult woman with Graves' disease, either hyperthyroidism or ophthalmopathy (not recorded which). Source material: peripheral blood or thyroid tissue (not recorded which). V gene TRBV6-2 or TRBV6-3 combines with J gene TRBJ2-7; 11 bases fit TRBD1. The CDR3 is CASSYLDGAGQGVYEQYF. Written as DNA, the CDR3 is TGTGCCAGCAGTTACCTGGATGGCGCGGGACAGGGGGTCTACGAGCAGTACTTC.